A single sample gave rise to the 30 T cell receptor beta chains below, sequenced in a study of naive and memory T cell subsets. Two oligonucleotides, mixed equimolar, formed the beta constant-region primer covering TRBC1 and TRBC2. TCRdb processed the UMI-ligation and nested PCR reads anew with MiXCR; each CDR3 protein has one entry. This table has some 150,000 distinct CDR3 sequences, 15% to 20% appearing once. What was sequenced was naive CD4+ T cells from blood. The receptors stem from a human donor in good health.

This clonotype was detected a few times. The gene calls are TRBV5-1 and TRBJ1-2, with TRBD1 matching 8 bases. V was pared by 5 bases and J by 4 bases, with 4 bases of the junction left unmatched. The germline CDR1 and CDR2 sequences are SGHRS and YFSETQ. There are 13 residues in the CDR3. The CDR3 spells CASSGTGIYGYTF. CDR3 nucleotides: TGCGCCAGCAGTGGGACAGGCATCTATGGCTACACCTTC.

The chain is built from TRBV28 and TRBJ1-5; D not certain. This CDR3 region has 14 residues. Between the trimmed V and J ends, which lost 6 bases and 4 bases, there was a span of 13 bases. CDR1 and CDR2 from the germline V gene are MDHEN and SYDVKM. The CDR3 sequence: CASSRELGNQPQHF. CDR3 nucleotide sequence: TGTGCCAGCAGCCGTGAATTGGGGAATCAGCCCCAGCATTTT.

The sample holds a few counts of this clonotype. This chain uses TRBV7-2 with TRBJ2-1, with 7 bases aligning to TRBD2. Trimming at V came to 1 base and at J to 6 bases, leaving 6 bases not matched to a gene. The CDR3 has 15 amino acids. From germline, CDR1 is SGHTA and CDR2 FQGNSA. CDR3 coding DNA: TGTGCCAGCAGCTTAGTAGCGGGCAATCCCAATGAGCAGTTCTTC. As protein: CASSLVAGNPNEQFF.

This clonotype was detected a few times. The chain has TRBV27 and TRBJ1-3; D might be TRBD1 (6 bases). Germline V gives CDR1 MNHEY, CDR2 SMNVEV (reference sequence). This CDR3 is built from 15 residues. V shed 5 bases and J shed 0 bases, with 11 bases lying between them. CDR3 sequence (DNA): TGTGCCAGCAGTATAACAGGGTCCTCTGGAAACACCATATATTTT. Translated: CASSITGSSGNTIYF.

This rearrangement joins TRBV7-2 to TRBJ1-2, with D uncertain. Trimming took off 5 bases at V and 4 bases at J, with 17 bases between the two ends. The CDR3 totals 15 residues. CDR1 is SGHTA and CDR2 is FQGNSA in the germline V gene. CDR3: CASSPFLVQFYGYTF. In nucleotides, the CDR3 is TGTGCCAGCAGCCCCTTCTTGGTACAGTTCTATGGCTACACCTTC.

The chain has TRBV5-5 and TRBJ2-7; no clear D gene. CDR1 is SGHKS, CDR2 YYEKEE, per germline (reference sequence). Deletions cut 0 bases from V and 6 bases from J, with 4 bases between. This CDR3 region has 11 residues. CDR3 region: CASSLEREQYF. The CDR3 DNA follows: TGTGCCAGCAGCTTGGAGCGCGAGCAGTACTTC.

The chain uses TRBV2 and TRBJ2-3; 7 nucleotides line up with TRBD1. The V segment lost 3 bases and the J segment 3 bases; nucleotides outside the gene matches: 9. Looked up from germline, CDR1 is SNHLY and CDR2 is FYNNEI. This CDR3 region has 16 residues. In DNA form, the CDR3 reads TGTGCCAGCAGTGATGGGACAGTATCAGAGACAGATACGCAGTATTTT. Translated: CASSDGTVSETDTQYF.

This chain uses TRBV7-2 with TRBJ2-3, with TRBD2 matching over 13 bases. The CDR3 contains 16 residues. In germline, CDR1 is SGHTA, CDR2 FQGNSA. The junction had 6 bases not matched to a gene; V was cut back by 4 bases and J by 5 bases. CDR3 residues: CASSSWTSGRIDTQYF. The CDR3 coding sequence is TGTGCCAGCAGCTCCTGGACTAGCGGGAGAATAGATACGCAGTATTTT.

This clonotype has just a few counts. This chain joins TRBV7-8 and TRBJ2-7; tentatively, D is TRBD1 (5 bases). The V gene lost 5 bases and the J gene lost 2 bases, with 7 bases spanning the gap. CDR3 size: 12 residues. Germline loops: CDR1 SGHVS, CDR2 FQNEAQ. CDR3 bases: TGTGCCAGCAGCCTGACAGCCTACGAGCAGTACTTC. Translating it yields CASSLTAYEQYF.

This clonotype came up many times. V is TRBV5-1 and J is TRBJ2-7; no reliable D call. The CDR3 extends over 12 amino acids. Deletions cut 0 bases from V and 2 bases from J, with 3 bases between. Germline CDR1 is SGHRS and CDR2 is YFSETQ. CDR3 residues: CASSLGTYEQYF. The CDR3 DNA sequence: TGCGCCAGCAGCTTGGGGACCTACGAGCAGTACTTC.

V usage is TRBV20-1 and J usage is TRBJ2-7, with TRBD2 as a possible D gene (6 bases). Germline V gene sequence: CDR1 DFQATT, CDR2 SNEGSKA (reference sequence). The CDR3 spans 15 residues. Trimming took off 0 bases at V and 4 bases at J, with 16 bases between the two ends. CDR3 residues: CSARDQRASSYEQYF. The CDR3 DNA reads as TGCAGTGCTAGAGATCAGCGGGCCTCTAGTTACGAGCAGTACTTC.

This sequence joins TRBV12-3 or TRBV12-4 and TRBJ2-1, with 14 bases fitting TRBD2. The CDR3 has 15 residues. V lost 8 bases, J lost 8 bases, and 8 bases stayed unmatched. The CDR3 coding sequence is TGTGCCAGCTACCCCGGACTAGCGGGAGGTTATGAGCAGTTCTTC. This gives the protein CASYPGLAGGYEQFF.

The rearrangement uses TRBV28 and TRBJ1-5; possible D gene TRBD1, 6 bases. V lost 2 bases, J lost 1 base, and 18 bases lay in between. CDR3 size: 18 residues. Germline loops: CDR1 MDHEN, CDR2 SYDVKM. The CDR3 protein is CASSLIRRGGPSNQPQHF. The CDR3 nucleotides read TGTGCCAGCAGTTTAATACGCAGGGGAGGGCCGAGCAATCAGCCCCAGCATTTT.

J is TRBJ2-6 and V is TRBV20-1; no clear D gene. This CDR3 region has 15 residues. Germline V gene lookup returns CDR1 DFQATT and CDR2 SNEGSKA (reference sequence). Trimming took 2 bases from V and 2 from J, leaving 10 bases between them. This chain's CDR3 is CSARSGVAGANVLTF. DNA of the CDR3: TGCAGTGCTAGATCGGGCGTGGCTGGGGCCAACGTCCTGACTTTC.

In its sample, this clonotype was seen a few times. This chain links TRBV29-1 with TRBJ2-7, with 7 nucleotides matching TRBD1. This CDR3 has 12 residues. The junction had 1 base not matched to a gene; V was cut back by 4 bases and J by 1 base. Germline CDR1 and CDR2: SQVTM and ANQGSEA. DNA for the CDR3: TGCAGCGTTGGACAGGGATCCTACGAGCAGTACTTC. This codes for CSVGQGSYEQYF.

The chain links TRBV6-1 to TRBJ1-5; possible D gene TRBD1, 5 bases. CDR3 length: 17 residues. CDR1 is MNHNS and CDR2 is SASEGT in the germline V gene. V shed 4 bases and J shed 2 bases, with 18 bases lying between them. Written as DNA, the CDR3 is TGTGCCAGCAGTGCCCGGGTAAGGGGAGTTGGCAATCAGCCCCAGCATTTT. This translates into CASSARVRGVGNQPQHF.

The chain couples TRBV11-2 to TRBJ2-3, with unresolved D. Germline loops: CDR1 SGHAT, CDR2 FQNNGV. V was trimmed by 1 base and J by 3 bases, leaving 5 bases between them. The CDR3 contains 13 residues. This CDR3 is CASSLVLTDTQYF. For the CDR3, the DNA is TGTGCCAGCAGCTTAGTGCTGACAGATACGCAGTATTTT.

This chain links TRBV6-5 with TRBJ1-2; D remains unclear. CDR3 size: 13 residues. The germline CDR1 and CDR2 sequences are MNHEY and SVGAGI. Trimming removed 10 bases from V and 0 bases from J, with 12 bases in between. This CDR3 reads CATSRGANYGYTF. The CDR3, as DNA: TGTGCCACCTCACGGGGTGCTAACTATGGCTACACCTTC.

The chain combines TRBV6-1 with TRBJ2-3; the D call may be TRBD1 or TRBD2 (7 bases each). Germline lookup yields CDR1 MNHNS and CDR2 SASEGT. The CDR3 runs to 15 residues. V lost 6 bases, J lost 4 bases, and 17 bases lay in between. The CDR3 is CASSATGAGADTQYF. The CDR3 nucleotides read TGTGCCAGCAGCGCTACAGGGGCGGGGGCAGATACGCAGTATTTT.

V usage is TRBV25-1 and J usage is TRBJ2-3; D call uncertain. The ends were cut back, 4 bases at V and 2 bases at J, with 7 bases in the middle. The CDR3 consists of 13 residues. Germline V gene sequence: CDR1 MGHDK, CDR2 SYGVNS. CDR3 DNA sequence: TGTGCCAGCAGTGTCCGGGTCACAGATACGCAGTATTTT. It translates to CASSVRVTDTQYF.

This clonotype was seen at least ten times. This sequence joins TRBV5-1 and TRBJ2-1; D gene unclear. V was shortened by 5 bases and J by 3 bases, with 12 bases between the two germline ends. Germline V gene data show CDR1 as SGHRS and CDR2 as YFSETQ. The CDR3 spans 14 residues. As DNA, the CDR3 is TGCGCCAGCAGTCCCGGACGGAACTACAATGAGCAGTTCTTC. This translates into CASSPGRNYNEQFF.

This clonotype was seen only a few times. The J gene is TRBJ2-7, the V gene TRBV20-1; 10 bases line up with TRBD2. This CDR3 is built from 15 residues. Trimming at V came to 1 base and at J to 5 bases, leaving 8 bases not matched to a gene. Germline CDR1 DFQATT, CDR2 SNEGSKA (reference sequence). The CDR3 protein is CSARVSLAGANEQYF. Written as DNA, the CDR3 is TGCAGTGCTAGAGTGTCTCTAGCGGGAGCCAACGAGCAGTACTTC.

In regard to this clonotype: Its ends do not fully match the called genes, so a read error is possible. CDR3 loop: CASSSPPHGAESF. The CDR3 DNA sequence: TGTGCCAGCAGCTCTCCCCCCCACGGGGCCGAGTCTTTC. The chain employs TRBV7-9 and TRBJ2-7; D may correspond to TRBD1 or TRBD2 (5 bases each). The CDR3 has 13 residues. Per the germline V gene, CDR1 is SEHNR and CDR2 is FQNEAQ (reference sequence).

The rearrangement links TRBV7-2 to TRBJ2-1; D ambiguous. Germline assignment: CDR1 SGHTA and CDR2 FQGNSA. This CDR3 spans 12 amino acids. Between the trimmed V and J ends, which lost 2 bases and 3 bases, there was a span of 2 bases. CDR3 residues: CASSLNYNEQFF. DNA for the CDR3: TGTGCCAGCAGCTTAAACTACAATGAGCAGTTCTTC.

This clonotype was counted between two and nine times. CDR3 DNA sequence: TGTGCCAGCAGTTTCCGCGGAGACCTAAGATACGAGCAGTACTTC. Its protein is CASSFRGDLRYEQYF. The gene calls are TRBV6-2 or TRBV6-3 and TRBJ2-7; D gene uncertain. CDR3 length: 15 residues. Germline CDR1 is MNHEY and CDR2 is SVGEGT. V was cut by 4 bases and J by 4 bases, with 17 bases left in between.

This chain links TRBV7-9 with TRBJ1-1, with a weak D call TRBD1 (5 bases). Germline assignment: CDR1 SEHNR and CDR2 FQNEAQ (reference sequence). V was clipped by 3 bases and J by 2 bases, with 10 bases between them. The CDR3 runs 14 residues. The CDR3 DNA reads TGTGCCAGCAGCTTTTGGGGGGATAACACTGAAGCTTTCTTT. This sequence encodes CASSFWGDNTEAFF.

This clonotype was counted only a few times. The V gene is TRBV7-6, the J gene TRBJ2-3; the D gene is possibly TRBD1 (6 bases). The length of the CDR3 is 17 residues. Per the germline V gene, CDR1 is SGHVS and CDR2 is FNYEAQ. Trimming stripped 5 bases from V and 0 bases from J, with 18 bases between. CDR3 region: CASSKNRVSASTDTQYF. In nucleotides, the CDR3 is TGTGCCAGCAGCAAAAACAGGGTTTCAGCTAGCACAGATACGCAGTATTTT.

There are a few counts of this clonotype. V is TRBV28 and J is TRBJ2-1; D might be TRBD2 (5 bases). Trimming left V 6 bases short and J 4 bases short, with 19 bases between. This CDR3 is built from 16 residues. Germline-derived CDR1 and CDR2 are MDHEN and SYDVKM. Written as DNA, the CDR3 is TGTGCCAGCAGGGTTTGGGGAAGCGGTAAATACAATGAGCAGTTCTTC. Amino acids: CASRVWGSGKYNEQFF.

The table lists this clonotype with a few counts. The rearrangement joins TRBV18 to TRBJ2-1; 10 nucleotides line up with TRBD2. Germline CDR1 and CDR2: KGHSH and LQKENI. The CDR3 spans 16 residues. V shed 2 bases and J 9 bases; nucleotides not matched to a gene: 10. The CDR3 reads CASSPASSGRFGEQFF. The CDR3 DNA is TGTGCCAGCTCACCAGCTTCTAGCGGGAGATTCGGTGAGCAGTTCTTC.

The gene calls are TRBV10-3 and TRBJ2-3, with 12 bases identical to TRBD2. CDR1 and CDR2 from the germline V gene are ENHRY and SYGVKD. The J segment lost 3 bases and the V segment lost 4 bases, leaving 14 bases of the junction unmatched. This CDR3 is 19 amino acids long. CDR3 in DNA: TGTGCCATCAGTGGGGATAAGTTGACTAGCGGGAGATCGACAGATACGCAGTATTTT. It encodes CAISGDKLTSGRSTDTQYF.